Listed below are T cell receptor beta chains from one sample, sequenced in a study of memory CD4+ T cells and cytomegalovirus serostatus. The repertoire was sequenced with immunoSEQ multiplex PCR; TCRdb's copy has only in-frame clones and lacks some. This table holds about 25,000 clones, over 70% found once. The sequenced sample consisted of memory CD4+ T cells from blood. The receptors stem from an adult in good health and CMV-seronegative. Each CDR3 is given with its conserved first and last residue. Clone size is shown for a subset of rows, as once, few, many or a class of expanded clone.

abundance | v_gene | CDR3aa
- | TRBV7-8 | CASSPLSGGLTYGYTF
- | TRBV7-2 | CASSSPYRGDYEQYF
- | TRBV7-6 | CASSLVDRGGNTIYF
- | TRBV2 | CASRQDGNGYGYTF
- | TRBV7-9 | CASSADSWDEQYF
few | TRBV10-3 | CAIRGQGGYTEAFF
- | TRBV18 | CASSPSGGYKNSPLHF
few | TRBV28 | CASSLRSKELFF
- | TRBV4-3 | CASSQRNQAGEQYF
few | TRBV27 | CASSLLRAGVTEQYF
- | TRBV18 | CASSPLSGNTGELFF
- | TRBV6-6 | CASGQQRNTEAFF
- | TRBV19 | CASSMGGGRFNQPQHF
once | TRBV4-3 | CASSQEFGGRKLFF
- | TRBV4-1 | CASSQVREAYKQFF
- | TRBV18 | CASSRTSGSDTQYF
- | TRBV14 | CASSQEYRGRKSNYGYTF
- | TRBV7-8 | CASIEQGLRETQYF
- | TRBV10-1 | CASSEGQGLSYEQYF
- | TRBV7-2 | CASSLALRGGTVYEQYF
- | TRBV6-6 | CASINGGDTEAFF
- | TRBV7-9 | CASSLGLTRDMNTEAFF
- | TRBV5-1 | CASSRGYTDTQYF
- | TRBV11-1 | CASSLRPDAYNEQFF
- | TRBV7-2 | CASSLFLGQGQPQHF
once | TRBV6-5 | CASRDTGSGNTIYF
- | TRBV4-2 | CASSQSGTGGSYGYTF
once | TRBV7-9 | CASSFAWGDTQYF
few | TRBV9 | CASSPNWGSAAFF
- | TRBV7-2 | CASSLAAPGGGTDTQYF
- | TRBV7-9 | CASSLGYRGNEQFF